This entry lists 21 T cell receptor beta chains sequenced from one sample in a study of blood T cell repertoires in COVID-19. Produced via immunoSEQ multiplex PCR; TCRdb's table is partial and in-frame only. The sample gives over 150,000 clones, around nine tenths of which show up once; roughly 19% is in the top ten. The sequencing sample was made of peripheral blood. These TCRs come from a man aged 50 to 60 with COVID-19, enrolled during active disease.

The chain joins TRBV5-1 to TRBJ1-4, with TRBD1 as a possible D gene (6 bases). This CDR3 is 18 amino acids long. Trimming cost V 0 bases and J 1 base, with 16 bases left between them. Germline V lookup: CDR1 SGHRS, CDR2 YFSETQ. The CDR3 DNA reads TGCGCCAGCAGCTTGGCCGGGCAGGGGAGAGGAACTAATGAAAAACTGTTTTTT. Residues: CASSLAGQGRGTNEKLFF.

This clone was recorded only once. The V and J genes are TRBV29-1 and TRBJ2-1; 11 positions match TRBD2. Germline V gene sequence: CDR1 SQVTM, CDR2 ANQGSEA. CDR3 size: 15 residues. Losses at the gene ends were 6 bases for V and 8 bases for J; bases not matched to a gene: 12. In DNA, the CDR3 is TGCAGCGTCCACCCGGCGGGGACTAGCGGACATGAGCAGTTCTTC. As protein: CSVHPAGTSGHEQFF.

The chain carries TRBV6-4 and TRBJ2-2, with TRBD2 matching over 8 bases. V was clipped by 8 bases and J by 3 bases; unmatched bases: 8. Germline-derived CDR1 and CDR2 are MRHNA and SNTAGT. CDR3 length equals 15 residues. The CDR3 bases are TGTGCCAGCTCCCCGGCCGGGGGGGACACCGGGGAGCTGTTTTTT. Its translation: CASSPAGGDTGELFF.

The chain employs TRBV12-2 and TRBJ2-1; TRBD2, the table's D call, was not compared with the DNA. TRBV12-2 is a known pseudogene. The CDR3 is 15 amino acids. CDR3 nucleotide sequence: TGTGCAAGTCGCCTGCTAGCGGGGGCTTACAATGAGCAGTTCTTC. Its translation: CASRLLAGAYNEQFF.

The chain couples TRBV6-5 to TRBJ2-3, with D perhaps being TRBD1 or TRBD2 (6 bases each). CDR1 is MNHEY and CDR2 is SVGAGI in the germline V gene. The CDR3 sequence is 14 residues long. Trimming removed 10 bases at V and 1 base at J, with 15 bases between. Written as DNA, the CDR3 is TGTGCCACCAGGGGAGGTCTAGGCACAGATACGCAGTATTTT. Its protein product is CATRGGLGTDTQYF.

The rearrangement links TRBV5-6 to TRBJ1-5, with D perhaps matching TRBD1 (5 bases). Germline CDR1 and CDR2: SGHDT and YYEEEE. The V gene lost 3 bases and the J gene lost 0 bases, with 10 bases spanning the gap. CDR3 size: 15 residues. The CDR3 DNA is TGTGCCAGCAGCTCAGGGATTTATAGCAATCAGCCCCAGCATTTT. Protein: CASSSGIYSNQPQHF.

CDR3 bases: TGTGCCTGGAGTGAACAGGGAAACACAGATACGCAGTATTTT. Translated: CAWSEQGNTDTQYF. V and J are TRBV30 and TRBJ2-3, with D tentatively TRBD1 (6 bases). With 1 base removed from V and 2 bases from J, the gap between germline ends came to 10 bases. Per germline, CDR1 GTSNPN and CDR2 SVGIG (reference sequence). This CDR3 region has 14 residues.

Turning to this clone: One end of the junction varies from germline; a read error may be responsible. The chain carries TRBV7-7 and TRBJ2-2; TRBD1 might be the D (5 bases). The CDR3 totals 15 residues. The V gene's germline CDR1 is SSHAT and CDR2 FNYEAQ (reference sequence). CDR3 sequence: CASSLVTANTGELFF. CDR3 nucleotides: TGTGCTAGCAGCTTAGTGACAGCGAACACCGGGGAGCTGTTTTTT.

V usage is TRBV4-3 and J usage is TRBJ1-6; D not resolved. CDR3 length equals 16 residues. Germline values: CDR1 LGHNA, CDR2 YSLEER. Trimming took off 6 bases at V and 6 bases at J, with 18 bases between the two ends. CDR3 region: CASSRQATGSNSPLHF. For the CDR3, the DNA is TGCGCCAGCAGTCGTCAGGCGACTGGGAGTAATTCACCCCTCCACTTT.

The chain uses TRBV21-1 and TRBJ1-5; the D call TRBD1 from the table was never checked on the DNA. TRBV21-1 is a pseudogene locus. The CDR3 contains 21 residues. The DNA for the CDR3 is TGTGCCAGCAGCAAAAAGGGGCGGGCAGGGGGACGTCCGGGGAGCAATCAGCCCCAGCATTTT. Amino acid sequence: CASSKKGRAGGRPGSNQPQHF.

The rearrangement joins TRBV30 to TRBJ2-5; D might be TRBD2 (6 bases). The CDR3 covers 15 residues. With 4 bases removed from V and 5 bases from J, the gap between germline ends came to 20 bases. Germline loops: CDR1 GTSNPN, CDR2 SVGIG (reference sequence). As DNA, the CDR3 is TGTGCCTGGAATAAAGCTGGCGGGCGGGGTGAGACCCAGTACTTC. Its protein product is CAWNKAGGRGETQYF.

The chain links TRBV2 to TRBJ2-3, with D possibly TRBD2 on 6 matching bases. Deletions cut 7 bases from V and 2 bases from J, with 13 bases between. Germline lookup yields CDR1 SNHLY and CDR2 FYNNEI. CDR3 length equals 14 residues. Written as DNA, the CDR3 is TGTGCCAGCATGGGGGGACTCCACACAGATACGCAGTATTTT. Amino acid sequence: CASMGGLHTDTQYF.

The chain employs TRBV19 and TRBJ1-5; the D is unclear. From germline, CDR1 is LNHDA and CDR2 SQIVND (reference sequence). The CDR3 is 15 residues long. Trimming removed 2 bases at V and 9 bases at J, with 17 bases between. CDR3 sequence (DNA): TGTGCCAGTAGTATACCGGCGTTGGGAGAAGGGCCCCAGCATTTT. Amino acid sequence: CASSIPALGEGPQHF.

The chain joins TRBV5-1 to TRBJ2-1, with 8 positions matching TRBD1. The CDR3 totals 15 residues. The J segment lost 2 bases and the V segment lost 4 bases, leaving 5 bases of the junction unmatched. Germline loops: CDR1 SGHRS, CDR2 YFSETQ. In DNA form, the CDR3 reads TGCGCCAGCAGCCCAGAGGGACAGGCCTACAATGAGCAGTTCTTC. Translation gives CASSPEGQAYNEQFF.

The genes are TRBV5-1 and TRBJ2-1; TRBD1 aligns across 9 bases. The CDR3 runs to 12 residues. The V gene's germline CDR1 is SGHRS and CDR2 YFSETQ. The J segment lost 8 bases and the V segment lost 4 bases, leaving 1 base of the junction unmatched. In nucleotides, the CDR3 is TGCGCCAGCAGCCGGGACAGGGATGAGCAGTTCTTC. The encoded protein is CASSRDRDEQFF.

Here the CDR3 DNA reads TGTGCCAGCAGTAGCTCGGGGGGCCCCAAATACACAGATACGCAGTATTTT. Translated, it gives CASSSSGGPKYTDTQYF. V is TRBV28 and J is TRBJ2-3, with a possible D match to TRBD2 (7 bases). Germline-derived CDR1 and CDR2 are MDHEN and SYDVKM. Between the trimmed V and J ends, which lost 5 bases and 2 bases, there was a span of 20 bases. The CDR3 runs to 17 residues. Combining the CDR3 with reference TRBV28 and TRBJ2-3 gives the whole variable domain DVKVTQSSRYLVKRTGEKVFLECVQDMDHENMFWYRQDPGLGLRLIYFSYDVKMKEKGDIPEGYSVSREKKERFSLILESASTNQTSMYLCASSSSGGPKYTDTQYFGPGTRLTVL.

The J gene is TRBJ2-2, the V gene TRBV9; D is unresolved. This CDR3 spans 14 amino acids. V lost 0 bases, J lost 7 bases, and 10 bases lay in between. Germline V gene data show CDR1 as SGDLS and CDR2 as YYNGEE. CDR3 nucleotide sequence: TGTGCCAGCAGCGTAGCTACTATGGGCGGGGAGCTGTTTTTT. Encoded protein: CASSVATMGGELFF.

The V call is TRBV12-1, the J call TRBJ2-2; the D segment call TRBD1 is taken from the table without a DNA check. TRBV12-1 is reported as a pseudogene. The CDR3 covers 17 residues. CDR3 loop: CASSFRWTGGTTGELFF. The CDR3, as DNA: TGTGCCAGCAGCTTCCGGTGGACAGGGGGGACCACCGGGGAGCTGTTTTTT.

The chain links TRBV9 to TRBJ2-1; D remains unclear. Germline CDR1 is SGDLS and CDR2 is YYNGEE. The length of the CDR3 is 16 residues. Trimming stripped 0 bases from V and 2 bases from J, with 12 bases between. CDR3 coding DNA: TGTGCCAGCAGCGTAGAAGAGCGAGATCCCTACAATGAGCAGTTCTTC. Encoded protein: CASSVEERDPYNEQFF.

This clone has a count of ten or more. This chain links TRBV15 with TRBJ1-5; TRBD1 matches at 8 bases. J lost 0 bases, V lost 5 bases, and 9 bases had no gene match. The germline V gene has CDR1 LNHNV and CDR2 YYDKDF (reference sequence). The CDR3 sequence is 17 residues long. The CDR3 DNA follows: TGTGCCACCAGCCCCGGGACAGGATCTTATAGCAATCAGCCCCAGCATTTT. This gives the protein CATSPGTGSYSNQPQHF.

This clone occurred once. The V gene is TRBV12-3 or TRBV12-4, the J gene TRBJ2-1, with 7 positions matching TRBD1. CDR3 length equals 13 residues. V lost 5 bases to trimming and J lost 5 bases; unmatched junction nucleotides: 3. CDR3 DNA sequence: TGTGCCAGCAGTCGGGACAGTAACAATGAGCAGTTCTTC. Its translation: CASSRDSNNEQFF.